This T cell receptor (beta chain) was profiled in a study of T cells in Graves' hyperthyroidism and ophthalmopathy. Study conclusions and caveats: Most clonotypes that expanded in the thyroid above 0.001 also showed up in blood.

Amplified TCR beta CDR3 regions came from RNA transcripts. Primed by the HTBI set, a first-round RT-PCR was run on the TCR CDR3. Using its own MiXCR run on the multiplex PCR reads, TCRdb lists one record per CDR3 protein. The sample shows fewer than 550,000 distinct CDR3 sequences, around 22% of them seen only once. This CDR3 spans 15 amino acids. Deletions cut 0 bases from V and 2 bases from J, with 8 bases between. Germline V gene data show CDR1 as DFQATT and CDR2 as SNEGSKA (reference sequence). This clonotype was seen at least ten times. What it recognizes is unknown. This clonotype was sampled from a woman aged 30 to 39 with Graves' ophthalmopathy. Sequenced: blood. The chain combines TRBV20-1 with TRBJ2-6; no firm D call. CDR3: CSARDIRAGANVLTF. CDR3 nucleotide sequence: TGCAGTGCTAGAGATATACGGGCTGGGGCCAACGTCCTGACTTTC.